This T cell receptor beta chain was captured in a study of post-analysis software for immune sequencing data. Whole-study findings and limits: About five TRBV segments were more frequent in patients than controls; TRBV5-6, TRBV5-1 and TRBV20-1 belonged to this group.

Of note for this clonotype: Its antigen remains unidentified.

This CDR3 contains 15 residues. CDR1 is SGHTA, CDR2 FQGTGA, per germline. V was cut by 2 bases and J by 3 bases, with 14 bases left in between. Presence of unique molecular identifiers characterized the TCR beta cDNA libraries. It was from approximately 0.91 to 9.4 million T cells that 530,000 or so cDNA molecules came. TCRdb fed the PCR reads into MiXCR, producing one record per CDR3 protein. The sample yields 820,000 or so distinct CDR3 sequences, around 53% seen once. Sequences were obtained from blood. This chain connects TRBV7-3 to TRBJ2-7; D may correspond to TRBD1 or TRBD2 (6 bases each). The TCR comes from a girl under 18 with multiple sclerosis. CDR3 nucleotide sequence: TGTGCCAGCAGCTTAGCCTCCGGGGGCGACTACGAGCAGTACTTC. Encoded protein: CASSLASGGDYEQYF.